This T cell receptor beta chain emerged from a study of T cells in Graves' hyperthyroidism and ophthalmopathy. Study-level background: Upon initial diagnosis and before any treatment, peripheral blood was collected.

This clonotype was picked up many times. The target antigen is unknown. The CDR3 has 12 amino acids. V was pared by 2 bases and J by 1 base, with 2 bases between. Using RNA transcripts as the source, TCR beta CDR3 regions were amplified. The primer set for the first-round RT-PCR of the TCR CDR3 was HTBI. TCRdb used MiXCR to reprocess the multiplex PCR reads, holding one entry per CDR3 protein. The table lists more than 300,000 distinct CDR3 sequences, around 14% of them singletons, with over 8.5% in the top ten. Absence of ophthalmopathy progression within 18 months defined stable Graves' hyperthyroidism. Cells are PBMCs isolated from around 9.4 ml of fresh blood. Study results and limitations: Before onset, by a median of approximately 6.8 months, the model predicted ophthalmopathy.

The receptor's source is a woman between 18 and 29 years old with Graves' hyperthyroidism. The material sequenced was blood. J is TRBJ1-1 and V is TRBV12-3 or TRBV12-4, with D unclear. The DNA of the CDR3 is TGTGCCAGCAGTTTACGGAACACTGAAGCTTTCTTT. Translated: CASSLRNTEAFF.